One sample yielded the 26 T cell receptor beta chains listed below, sequenced in a study of radiotherapy plus CTLA-4 blockade in lung cancer. Assay used: immunoSEQ multiplex PCR; TCRdb lists only in-frame clones, some missing. The table records fewer than 85,000 clones, about 87% of them present only once. Source: peripheral blood, taken from a patient treated with radiotherapy plus ipilimumab. All receptors derive from a human donor with non-small cell lung cancer who had stable disease on radiotherapy plus ipilimumab.

This clone came up once. The chain is built from TRBV30 and TRBJ1-2, with 8 positions matching TRBD1. With 4 bases clipped from V and 4 bases from J, the junction kept 5 bases outside the gene matches. The CDR3 has 13 residues. Germline CDR1 and CDR2: GTSNPN and SVGIG (reference sequence). The CDR3 DNA sequence: TGTGCCTGGACAGGGGGCGAGGGCTATGGCTACACCTTC. Protein: CAWTGGEGYGYTF.

V and J are TRBV11-2 and TRBJ2-4, with TRBD1 identical over 11 bases. This CDR3 has 16 amino acids. The V gene end was trimmed by 4 bases and the J gene end by 7 bases; junction bases not matched to a gene: 9. Germline V gives CDR1 SGHAT, CDR2 FQNNGV. The CDR3 loop is CASSSLRGQGANIQYF. CDR3 coding DNA: TGTGCCAGCAGCTCCCTCCGAGGACAGGGGGCCAACATTCAGTACTTC.

V usage is TRBV19 and J usage is TRBJ1-5; D is perhaps TRBD1 (5 bases). The CDR3 spans 15 residues. V was cut by 6 bases and J by 0 bases, with 12 bases left in between. The V gene's germline CDR1 is LNHDA and CDR2 SQIVND (reference sequence). CDR3 loop: CASRVGVYSNQPQHF. CDR3 nucleotides: TGTGCCAGTAGGGTGGGGGTTTATAGCAATCAGCCCCAGCATTTT.

J is TRBJ1-1 and V is TRBV2, with TRBD1 identical over 8 bases. The CDR3 spans 14 residues. CDR1 SNHLY and CDR2 FYNNEI come from the germline V gene. The V and J ends lost 8 bases and 6 bases, in that order; junction bases with no gene match: 11. CDR3 DNA sequence: TGTGCCAGCTGCACCCCGGGACAGGAGGCTGAAGCTTTCTTT. The encoded protein is CASCTPGQEAEAFF.

A note on this clone: One end of the junction fails to match germline, which may point to a read error. This chain joins TRBV19 and TRBJ2-7; the match to TRBD2 covers 10 bases. From germline, CDR1 is LNHDA and CDR2 SQIVND (reference sequence). This CDR3 region has 17 residues. Written as DNA, the CDR3 is TGTGCCAGTAGTAAAACTAGCGGGACCTTTGTCTCCGACGAGCAGTACTTC. It specifies CASSKTSGTFVSDEQYF.

This clone was detected once. The chain uses TRBV9 and TRBJ1-3; 10 nucleotides match TRBD1. V gave up 3 bases and J gave up 8 bases; unmatched junction bases: 5. CDR1 is SGDLS and CDR2 is YYNGEE in the germline V gene. This CDR3 has 14 amino acids. The CDR3 bases are TGTGCCAGCAGCGCGGACAGGGGGACGGACACCATATATTTT. It encodes CASSADRGTDTIYF.

This clone was observed once. The chain links TRBV30 to TRBJ1-1, with a tentative D call TRBD1 (5 bases). CDR3 length equals 11 residues. V gave up 5 bases and J gave up 8 bases, with 12 bases separating them. CDR1 GTSNPN and CDR2 SVGIG come from the germline V gene (reference sequence). CDR3 in amino acids: CAWAAGLEAFF. CDR3 nucleotides: TGTGCCTGGGCCGCAGGGCTGGAAGCTTTCTTT.

This chain links TRBV2 with TRBJ1-1; D possibly corresponds to TRBD1 (6 bases). Germline V gene sequence: CDR1 SNHLY, CDR2 FYNNEI. V was shortened by 6 bases and J by 0 bases, with 8 bases between the two germline ends. CDR3 length: 13 residues. CDR3 amino acids: CASRQGMNTEAFF. CDR3 nucleotide sequence: TGTGCCAGCAGACAGGGAATGAACACTGAAGCTTTCTTT.

This chain uses TRBV30 with TRBJ1-5; D unresolved. Trimming took off 4 bases at V and 2 bases at J, with 12 bases between the two ends. The CDR3 covers 14 residues. The germline CDR1 and CDR2 sequences are GTSNPN and SVGIG (reference sequence). This chain's CDR3 is CAWKRDVGNQPQHF. The CDR3 nucleotides are TGTGCCTGGAAGAGAGACGTGGGCAATCAGCCCCAGCATTTT.

The rearrangement uses TRBV7-3 and TRBJ2-7, with TRBD1 as a possible D gene (6 bases). CDR1 and CDR2 from the germline V gene are SGHTA and FQGTGA. Trimming shortened V by 1 base and J by 3 bases, and 10 bases separated the two germline ends. The CDR3 is made up of 14 amino acids. This CDR3 reads CASSLKGDNYEQYF. The CDR3 DNA sequence: TGTGCCAGCAGCTTAAAGGGGGACAACTACGAGCAGTACTTC. Complete variable domain (other parts from reference TRBV7-3 and TRBJ2-7): GAGVSQTPSNKVTEKGKYVELRCDPISGHTALYWYRQSLGQGPEFLIYFQGTGAADDSGLPNDRFFAVRPEGSVSTLKIQRTERGDSAVYLCASSLKGDNYEQYFGPGTRLTVT.

The chain is built from TRBV5-1 and TRBJ2-3, with 9 bases fitting TRBD2. Germline loops: CDR1 SGHRS, CDR2 YFSETQ. This CDR3 is built from 16 residues. Losses at the gene ends were 1 base for V and 4 bases for J; bases not matched to a gene: 7. The CDR3 DNA reads TGCGCCAGCAGCTTGACCCTGGGACTAGCCTCAGATACGCAGTATTTT. Protein sequence: CASSLTLGLASDTQYF. Combining the CDR3 with reference TRBV5-1 and TRBJ2-3 gives the whole variable domain KAGVTQTPRYLIKTRGQQVTLSCSPISGHRSVSWYQQTPGQGLQFLFEYFSETQRNKGNFPGRFSGRQFSNSRSEMNVSTLELGDSALYLCASSLTLGLASDTQYFGPGTRLTVL.

The chain employs TRBV9 and TRBJ2-1; no clear D gene. Germline loops: CDR1 SGDLS, CDR2 YYNGEE. There are 10 residues in the CDR3. V was pared by 5 bases and J by 5 bases, with 2 bases between. CDR3 sequence reads: CASRDNEQFF. In DNA form, the CDR3 reads TGTGCCAGCAGGGACAATGAGCAGTTCTTC.

The chain is built from TRBV6-1 and TRBJ1-5, with D hard to call. This CDR3 comprises 14 residues. Germline V CDR1 and CDR2: MNHNS, SASEGT. Trimming pared 5 bases from V and 3 bases from J, leaving 11 bases between. The CDR3 region is CASSYDVSNQPQHF. The DNA of the CDR3 is TGTGCCAGCAGTTATGACGTTTCCAATCAGCCCCAGCATTTT.

A note on this clone: Additional DNA sequences in this sample encode the identical CDR3. The rearrangement links TRBV28 to TRBJ1-2, with D uncertain. The CDR3 has 13 amino acids. V was trimmed by 3 bases and J by 1 base, leaving 6 bases between them. Germline loops: CDR1 MDHEN, CDR2 SYDVKM. CDR3 sequence reads: CASSFAGNYGYTF. CDR3 DNA sequence: TGTGCCAGCAGTTTTGCTGGTAACTATGGCTACACCTTC.

The CDR3 sequence: CASSQDQGRWSTEAFF. CDR3 nucleotides: TGTGCCAGCAGCCAAGATCAAGGCAGATGGAGCACTGAAGCTTTCTTT. The chain combines TRBV14 with TRBJ1-1, with no clear D. Germline assignment: CDR1 SGHDN and CDR2 FVKESK. The CDR3 is 16 amino acids. The V and J ends lost 0 bases and 4 bases respectively, with 15 bases between them.

The chain employs TRBV11-1 and TRBJ2-2; 11 positions match TRBD2. Per the germline V gene, CDR1 is SGHAT and CDR2 is FQDESV (reference sequence). The V and J ends lost 1 base and 7 bases, in that order; junction bases with no gene match: 5. CDR3 length: 16 amino acids. The CDR3 DNA follows: TGTGCCAGCAGCTTAGAACTAGCGGGAGATGACGGGGAGCTGTTTTTT. Translating it yields CASSLELAGDDGELFF.

This rearrangement joins TRBV19 to TRBJ2-1, with a weak D call TRBD2 (6 bases). The V and J ends lost 5 bases and 9 bases respectively, with 20 bases between them. CDR1 LNHDA and CDR2 SQIVND come from the germline V gene (reference sequence). The CDR3 runs 15 residues. This CDR3 is CASSSGDFSTLEQFF. The CDR3 nucleotides read TGTGCCAGTAGTTCTGGGGACTTCTCTACACTTGAGCAGTTCTTC.

J is TRBJ2-7 and V is TRBV29-1; TRBD2 might be the D (6 bases). Germline CDR1 and CDR2: SQVTM and ANQGSEA. The germline V and J ends were trimmed by 4 bases and 1 base, with 8 bases remaining between them. The CDR3 loop spans 12 amino acids. The CDR3 sequence is CSVGAGSYEQYF. CDR3 sequence (DNA): TGCAGCGTTGGGGCGGGATCCTACGAGCAGTACTTC.

As DNA, the CDR3 is TGTGCCAGCAGCGGCAGCGAGCGGGGGTCGGATACGCAGTATTTT. Encoded protein: CASSGSERGSDTQYF. The chain carries TRBV7-9 and TRBJ2-3; TRBD2 matches 8 bases. The CDR3 runs 15 residues. Germline V gene sequence: CDR1 SEHNR, CDR2 FQNEAQ (reference sequence). V lost 5 bases and J lost 6; bases outside the gene matches: 10.

This chain connects TRBV11-2 to TRBJ2-7; D ambiguous. The CDR3 extends over 12 amino acids. V lost 1 base, J lost 6 bases, and 7 bases lay in between. Germline lookup yields CDR1 SGHAT and CDR2 FQNNGV. The CDR3 nucleotides read TGTGCCAGCAGCTTAGTAAGCTCCGAGCAGTACTTC. This sequence encodes CASSLVSSEQYF. Based on the CDR3 plus reference TRBV11-2 and TRBJ2-7, the full variable domain is EAGVAQSPRYKIIEKRQSVAFWCNPISGHATLYWYQQILGQGPKLLIQFQNNGVVDDSQLPKDRFSAERLKGVDSTLKIQPAKLEDSAVYLCASSLVSSEQYFGPGTRLTVT.

This rearrangement joins TRBV28 to TRBJ2-5; D gene unclear. The CDR3 sequence is 14 residues long. The ends were cut back, 7 bases at V and 2 bases at J, with 14 bases in the middle. The germline V gene has CDR1 MDHEN and CDR2 SYDVKM. CDR3 nucleotide sequence: TGTGCCAGCAAGGGCAGCGTTGATCAAGAGACCCAGTACTTC. It yields the protein CASKGSVDQETQYF.

The chain has TRBV15 and TRBJ2-1, with 7 bases that match TRBD2. Trimming took 3 bases from V and 5 from J; bases not matched to a gene: 7. CDR3 length: 15 amino acids. In germline, CDR1 is LNHNV, CDR2 YYDKDF (reference sequence). CDR3 region: CATSRRGLADNEQFF. The CDR3, as DNA: TGTGCCACCAGCAGGAGAGGGCTAGCGGACAATGAGCAGTTCTTC.

The chain combines TRBV2 with TRBJ2-3; D may be TRBD2 (6 bases). This CDR3 contains 17 residues. Trimming stripped 6 bases from V and 0 bases from J, with 19 bases between. The germline V gene encodes CDR1 SNHLY and CDR2 FYNNEI. Here the CDR3 reads CASSKLLPSASTDTQYF. The CDR3 region has the DNA TGTGCCAGCAGCAAGTTGTTGCCTAGCGCAAGCACAGATACGCAGTATTTT. The full variable domain, in which reference TRBV2 and TRBJ2-3 provide the parts outside the CDR3, is EPEVTQTPSHQVTQMGQEVILRCVPISNHLYFYWYRQILGQKVEFLVSFYNNEISEKSEIFDDQFSVERPDGSNFTLKIRSTKLEDSAMYFCASSKLLPSASTDTQYFGPGTRLTVL.

This chain connects TRBV18 to TRBJ2-3; the D is unclear. The germline V and J ends were trimmed by 0 bases and 1 base, with 14 bases remaining between them. This CDR3 is built from 17 residues. Germline lookup yields CDR1 KGHSH and CDR2 LQKENI. The CDR3 loop is CASSPPIRRRGTDTQYF. DNA of the CDR3: TGTGCCAGCTCACCACCGATCAGGCGGCGAGGCACAGATACGCAGTATTTT.

The CDR3 region is CASSADRDTTYEQYF. The DNA for the CDR3 is TGTGCCAGCAGCGCCGACAGGGATACAACCTACGAGCAGTACTTC. The chain employs TRBV7-6 and TRBJ2-7; TRBD1 aligns across 7 bases. Germline CDR1 is SGHVS and CDR2 is FNYEAQ. V gave up 5 bases and J gave up 2 bases; unmatched junction bases: 9. This CDR3 has 15 residues.

This sequence joins TRBV28 and TRBJ2-7; D is unclear. The CDR3 extends over 11 amino acids. Deletions cut 5 bases from V and 3 bases from J, with 5 bases between. Germline lookup yields CDR1 MDHEN and CDR2 SYDVKM. The CDR3 sequence: CASSTFYEQYF. The DNA for the CDR3 is TGTGCCAGCAGTACATTCTACGAGCAGTACTTC.